This TCR beta chain emerged from a study of T cells in Graves' hyperthyroidism and ophthalmopathy. General observations from the study: Most thyroid clonotypes expanded above 0.001 appeared in blood too.

Used for diagnoses were clinical symptoms, serum thyroxine and TRAb, thyroid ultrasound and orbital computed tomography. The CDR3 is 12 amino acids. The V segment lost 9 bases and the J segment 11 bases; nucleotides outside the gene matches: 7. The V gene's germline CDR1 is LNHDA and CDR2 SQIVND (reference sequence). Using RNA transcripts as the source, TCR beta CDR3 regions were amplified. The TCR CDR3 first-round RT-PCR relied on the HTBI primer set. From the multiplex PCR reads, TCRdb called clonotypes with MiXCR, one entry per CDR3 protein. The top ten hold about 45% of the sample, which has hundreds of thousands of distinct CDR3 sequences, approximately 20% seen once. This clonotype was counted a few times. The antigen remains undetermined.

Sequenced sample: blood. The rearrangement uses TRBV19 and TRBJ1-2; the match to TRBD1 covers 12 bases. The receptor was derived from a middle-aged man with Graves' ophthalmopathy. CDR3 DNA: TGTGCCAGCCGCTCGGGACAGGGGGCATACACCTTC. This gives the protein CASRSGQGAYTF.